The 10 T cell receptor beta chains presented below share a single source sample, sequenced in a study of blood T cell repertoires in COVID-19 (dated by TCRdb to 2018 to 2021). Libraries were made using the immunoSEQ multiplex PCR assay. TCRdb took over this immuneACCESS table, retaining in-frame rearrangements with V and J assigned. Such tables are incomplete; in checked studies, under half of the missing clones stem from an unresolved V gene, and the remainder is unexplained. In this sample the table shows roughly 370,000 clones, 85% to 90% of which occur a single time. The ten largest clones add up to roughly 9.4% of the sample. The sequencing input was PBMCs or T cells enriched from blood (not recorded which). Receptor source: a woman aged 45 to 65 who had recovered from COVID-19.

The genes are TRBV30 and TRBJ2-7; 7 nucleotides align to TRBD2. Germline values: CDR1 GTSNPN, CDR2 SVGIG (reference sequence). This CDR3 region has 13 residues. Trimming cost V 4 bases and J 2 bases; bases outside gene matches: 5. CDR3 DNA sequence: TGTGCCTGGAATTCGGGGGGTCCCTACGAGCAGTACTTC. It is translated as CAWNSGGPYEQYF.

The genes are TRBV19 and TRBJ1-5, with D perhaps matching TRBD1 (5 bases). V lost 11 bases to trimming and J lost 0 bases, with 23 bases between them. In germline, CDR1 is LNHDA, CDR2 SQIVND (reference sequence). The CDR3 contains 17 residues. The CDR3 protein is CAVGRRGGWNSNQPQHF. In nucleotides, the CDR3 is TGTGCCGTCGGGAGGAGGGGAGGTTGGAATAGCAATCAGCCCCAGCATTTT.

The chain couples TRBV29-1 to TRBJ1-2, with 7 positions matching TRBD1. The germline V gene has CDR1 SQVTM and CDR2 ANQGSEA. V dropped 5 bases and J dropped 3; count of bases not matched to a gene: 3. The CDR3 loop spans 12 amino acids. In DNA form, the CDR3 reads TGCAGCGTTATAGGACAGGACTATGGCTACACCTTC. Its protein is CSVIGQDYGYTF.

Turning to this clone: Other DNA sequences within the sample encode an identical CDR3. This CDR3 reads CAWSRDRGNQPQHF. The CDR3 bases are TGTGCCTGGAGTAGAGACAGGGGCAATCAGCCCCAGCATTTT. V and J are TRBV30 and TRBJ1-5; TRBD1 matches at 7 bases. Germline CDR1 is GTSNPN and CDR2 is SVGIG (reference sequence). The junction had 3 bases not matched to a gene; V was cut back by 2 bases and J by 2 bases. The CDR3 runs 14 residues.

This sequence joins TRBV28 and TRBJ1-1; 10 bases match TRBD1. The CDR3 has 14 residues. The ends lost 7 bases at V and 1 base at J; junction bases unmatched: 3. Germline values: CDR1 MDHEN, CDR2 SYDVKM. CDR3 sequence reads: CASTGTGENTEAFF. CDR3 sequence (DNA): TGTGCCAGCACTGGGACAGGGGAGAACACTGAAGCTTTCTTT.

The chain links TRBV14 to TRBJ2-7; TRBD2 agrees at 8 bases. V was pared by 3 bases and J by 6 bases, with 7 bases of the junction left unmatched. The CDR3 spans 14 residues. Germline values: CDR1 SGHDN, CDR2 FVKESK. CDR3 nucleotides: TGTGCCAGCAGCCAGAGCGGGGGCCGGGGCGAGCAGTACTTC. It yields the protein CASSQSGGRGEQYF.

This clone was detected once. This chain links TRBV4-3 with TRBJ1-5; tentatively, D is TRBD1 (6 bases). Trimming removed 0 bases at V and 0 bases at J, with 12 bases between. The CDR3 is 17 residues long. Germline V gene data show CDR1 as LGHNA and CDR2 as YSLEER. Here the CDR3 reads CASSQDRGHRSNQPQHF. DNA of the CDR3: TGCGCCAGCAGCCAAGATCGGGGACATCGTAGCAATCAGCCCCAGCATTTT.

The CDR3: CASSPSRVGEQFF. Here the CDR3 DNA reads TGTGCCAGCAGCCCTTCTAGAGTTGGTGAGCAGTTCTTC. The chain carries TRBV7-2 and TRBJ2-1; no clear D. The germline V gene has CDR1 SGHTA and CDR2 FQGNSA. V was cut by 5 bases and J by 9 bases, with 14 bases left in between. The CDR3 spans 13 residues.

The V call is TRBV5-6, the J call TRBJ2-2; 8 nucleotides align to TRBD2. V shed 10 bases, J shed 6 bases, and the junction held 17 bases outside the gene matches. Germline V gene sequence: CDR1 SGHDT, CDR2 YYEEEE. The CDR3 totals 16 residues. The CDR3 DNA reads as TGTGCCCGTAATTCCTCCGGGAGGGGAGAATCCGGGGAGCTGTTTTTT. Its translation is CARNSSGRGESGELFF.

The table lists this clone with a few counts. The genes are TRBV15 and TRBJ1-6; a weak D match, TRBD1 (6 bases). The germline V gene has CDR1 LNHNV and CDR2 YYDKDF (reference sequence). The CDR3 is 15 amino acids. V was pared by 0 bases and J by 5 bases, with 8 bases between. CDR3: CATSRETGNNSPLHF. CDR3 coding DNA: TGTGCCACCAGCAGAGAGACAGGAAATAATTCACCCCTCCACTTT.